These 23 T cell receptor beta chains were all obtained from the same sample, sequenced in a study of cytomegalovirus exposure and HLA in healthy donors. PCR employed 60 Vbeta and 13 Jbeta primers. Data came from immunoSEQ multiplex PCR; TCRdb stores just in-frame clones and leaves some out. This repertoire shows about 120,000 clones, roughly 70% found once; its top ten account for more than 9%. Input material: PBMCs. Receptors were obtained from a woman aged 50 to 60 in good health and CMV-seropositive.

The chain employs TRBV7-8 and TRBJ1-1; D perhaps matches TRBD1 (6 bases). The CDR3 consists of 16 residues. Trimming removed 5 bases from V and 8 bases from J, with 24 bases in between. Germline V gene sequence: CDR1 SGHVS, CDR2 FQNEAQ. The CDR3 nucleotides read TGTGCCAGCAGCCCAACAGGGATGTACAGCCAATTGGAAGCTTTCTTT. This sequence encodes CASSPTGMYSQLEAFF.

This rearrangement joins TRBV7-2 to TRBJ1-5; unclear D gene. The CDR3 runs to 12 residues. Germline lookup yields CDR1 SGHTA and CDR2 FQGNSA. Trimming removed 5 bases from V and 7 bases from J, with 9 bases in between. The CDR3, as DNA: TGTGCCAGCAGCCAGTTTGGCCAGCCCCAGCATTTT. Amino acids: CASSQFGQPQHF.

The chain is built from TRBV5-4 and TRBJ1-2; TRBD1 is a possible D gene (5 bases). This CDR3 has 14 amino acids. V lost 1 base and J 7 bases, leaving 14 bases between the germline ends. Germline CDR1 is SGHNT and CDR2 is YYREEE (reference sequence). The CDR3 here is CASSLIEGVGGYTF. The DNA of the CDR3 is TGTGCCAGCAGCTTGATTGAAGGGGTCGGTGGCTACACCTTC.

This clone was observed once. Additional DNA sequences in this sample encode the identical CDR3. J is TRBJ1-1 and V is TRBV18, with D possibly TRBD1 on 6 matching bases. Germline CDR1 and CDR2: KGHSH and LQKENI. V lost 3 bases, J lost 1 base, and 9 bases lay in between. The CDR3 has 14 amino acids. CDR3 bases: TGTGCCAGCTCACCGAGGGACAAGAACACTGAAGCTTTCTTT. Amino acids: CASSPRDKNTEAFF.

This clone was detected only a few times. The V gene is TRBV4-1, the J gene TRBJ1-4; 8 bases align to TRBD1. The ends lost 1 base at V and 4 bases at J; junction bases unmatched: 2. Germline V gives CDR1 MGHRA, CDR2 YSYEKL. CDR3 size: 15 residues. The CDR3 nucleotides are TGCGCCAGCAGCCAAGCGGACAGGGATAATGAAAAACTGTTTTTT. As protein: CASSQADRDNEKLFF.

This chain joins TRBV7-2 and TRBJ2-7; D not certain. Trimming removed 5 bases from V and 6 bases from J, with 14 bases in between. CDR3 length equals 13 residues. CDR1 is SGHTA, CDR2 FQGNSA, per germline. The CDR3 reads CASSPSPFGEQYF. Written as DNA, the CDR3 is TGTGCCAGCAGCCCCTCCCCATTCGGCGAGCAGTACTTC. Full variable domain (remainder filled in from reference TRBV7-2 and TRBJ2-7): GAGVSQSPSNKVTEKGKDVELRCDPISGHTALYWYRQSLGQGLEFLIYFQGNSAPDKSGLPSDRFSAERTGGSVSTLTIQRTQQEDSAVYLCASSPSPFGEQYFGPGTRLTVT.

The V and J genes are TRBV28 and TRBJ1-2; 12 bases align to TRBD1. Germline V gene lookup returns CDR1 MDHEN and CDR2 SYDVKM. The CDR3 sequence is 14 residues long. The junction had 7 bases not matched to a gene; V was cut back by 6 bases and J by 8 bases. CDR3 region: CASSRDRGLEGYTF. In DNA, the CDR3 is TGTGCCAGCAGCCGGGACAGGGGGCTAGAGGGCTACACCTTC.

The table lists this clone with a count of one. The chain combines TRBV2 with TRBJ2-7, with D perhaps TRBD1 (6 bases). Germline assignment: CDR1 SNHLY and CDR2 FYNNEI. The CDR3 has 12 amino acids. V was cut by 8 bases and J by 3 bases, with 11 bases left in between. Here the CDR3 DNA reads TGTGCCAGCTCGGGACATAACTACGAGCAGTACTTC. This gives the protein CASSGHNYEQYF.

J is TRBJ1-1 and V is TRBV7-2; no clear D gene. There are 13 residues in the CDR3. V lost 6 bases, J lost 2 bases, and 10 bases lay in between. CDR1 and CDR2 from the germline V gene are SGHTA and FQGNSA. The CDR3 DNA is TGTGCCAGCAGTCAAGCCCCTAACACTGAAGCTTTCTTT. Translated, it gives CASSQAPNTEAFF.

This clone showed up just once. This chain uses TRBV19 with TRBJ1-1; the D is unclear. Germline loops: CDR1 LNHDA, CDR2 SQIVND (reference sequence). Trimming took off 4 bases at V and 3 bases at J, with 9 bases between the two ends. This CDR3 region has 13 residues. Here the CDR3 reads CASSKWEDTEAFF. CDR3 DNA sequence: TGTGCCAGTAGTAAATGGGAGGACACTGAAGCTTTCTTT.

This sequence joins TRBV11-2 and TRBJ2-7, with 7 bases matching TRBD1. With 5 bases clipped from V and 7 bases from J, the junction kept 8 bases outside the gene matches. The CDR3 consists of 13 residues. CDR1 SGHAT and CDR2 FQNNGV come from the germline V gene. The CDR3 DNA reads TGTGCCAGCAGCCCGGACAGGCCTATGGAGCAGTACTTC. Translated, it gives CASSPDRPMEQYF. The full variable domain, completed using reference TRBV11-2 and TRBJ2-7, is EAGVAQSPRYKIIEKRQSVAFWCNPISGHATLYWYQQILGQGPKLLIQFQNNGVVDDSQLPKDRFSAERLKGVDSTLKIQPAKLEDSAVYLCASSPDRPMEQYFGPGTRLTVT.

This clone was seen a single time. The J gene is TRBJ2-2, the V gene TRBV7-3; possible D gene TRBD2, 5 bases. The CDR3 length is 17 residues. The ends were cut back, 4 bases at V and 3 bases at J, with 18 bases in the middle. Germline CDR1 and CDR2: SGHTA and FQGTGA. The CDR3 spells CASSSPLGLAYTGELFF. CDR3 DNA: TGTGCCAGCAGCTCCCCCCTAGGCCTAGCATACACCGGGGAGCTGTTTTTT.

Comment on this clone: One junction end disagrees with the germline gene, perhaps due to a read error. The chain uses TRBV2 and TRBJ2-7; TRBD1 is a possible D gene (6 bases). This CDR3 has 13 amino acids. Germline V lookup: CDR1 SNHLY, CDR2 FYNNEI. This chain's CDR3 is CASREDRTYEQYF. The CDR3 nucleotides read TGTGCCAGCAGGGAAGACAGGACCTACGAGCAGTACTTC.

V usage is TRBV19 and J usage is TRBJ1-2; 10 positions match TRBD1. CDR1 is LNHDA, CDR2 SQIVND, per germline (reference sequence). CDR3 length: 14 amino acids. Trimming at V came to 6 bases and at J to 4 bases, leaving 5 bases not matched to a gene. The CDR3 is CASSDGTGAYGYTF. CDR3 DNA: TGTGCCAGTAGCGACGGGACAGGGGCCTATGGCTACACCTTC. The variable domain in full, completed from reference TRBV19 and TRBJ1-2, reads DGGITQSPKYLFRKEGQNVTLSCEQNLNHDAMYWYRQDPGQGLRLIYYSQIVNDFQKGDIAEGYSVSREKKESFPLTVTSAQKNPTAFYLCASSDGTGAYGYTFGSGTRLTVV.

The chain couples TRBV28 to TRBJ1-2; D is unclear. The CDR3 contains 16 residues. V dropped 6 bases and J dropped 3 bases, with 20 bases sitting between them. The germline V gene has CDR1 MDHEN and CDR2 SYDVKM. The CDR3 DNA reads TGTGCCAGCAGCCCTCACCCAGGACTTAACGACTATGGCTACACCTTC. Translation gives CASSPHPGLNDYGYTF.

This chain connects TRBV7-6 to TRBJ2-2, with TRBD2 identical over 8 bases. This CDR3 region has 16 residues. Germline lookup yields CDR1 SGHVS and CDR2 FNYEAQ. Trimming took 5 bases from V and 0 from J; bases not matched to a gene: 5. The CDR3 spells CASSLHGGANTGELFF. CDR3 sequence (DNA): TGTGCCAGCAGCCTACACGGGGGGGCGAACACCGGGGAGCTGTTTTTT.

This clone was seen more than once but under ten times. The chain links TRBV10-3 to TRBJ1-1; D is possibly TRBD1 (6 bases). The CDR3 spans 13 residues. CDR1 and CDR2 (germline): ENHRY, SYGVKD. V shed 10 bases and J shed 1 base, with 13 bases lying between them. CDR3 sequence: CATRPGQNTEAFF. As DNA, the CDR3 is TGTGCCACCAGACCGGGACAGAACACTGAAGCTTTCTTT.

This clone was seen just once. The CDR3 ends on some other residue instead of the conserved phenylalanine or tryptophan, so this is likely a read error. No DNA is shown, since the ends of the CDR3 on it are uncertain; the CDR3 is the one TCRdb lists. The V and J genes are TRBV25-1 and TRBJ2-4; TRBD1 is the table's D call, not checked against the DNA. The CDR3 totals 12 residues, both ends included. Looked up from germline, CDR1 is MGHDK and CDR2 is SYGVNS. The CDR3 reads CASSETQGSPTV.

J is TRBJ1-3 and V is TRBV7-9; D not resolved. This CDR3 contains 13 residues. The V end lost 7 bases, the J end lost 9 bases, and 16 bases lay between the germline ends. Germline V gives CDR1 SEHNR, CDR2 FQNEAQ (reference sequence). CDR3 coding DNA: TGTGCCAGCACCTCTACCCCCCCTATCACCATATATTTT. Protein sequence: CASTSTPPITIYF. The full variable domain, with the rest looked up from reference TRBV7-9 and TRBJ1-3, is DTGVSQNPRHKITKRGQNVTFRCDPISEHNRLYWYRQTLGQGPEFLTYFQNEAQLEKSRLLSDRFSAERPKGSFSTLEIQRTEQGDSAMYLCASTSTPPITIYFGEGSWLTVV.

The rearrangement joins TRBV9 to TRBJ2-3, with a possible D match to TRBD1 (6 bases). The V end lost 0 bases, the J end lost 4 bases, and 12 bases lay between the germline ends. Germline CDR1 and CDR2: SGDLS and YYNGEE. The CDR3 length is 15 residues. CDR3 coding DNA: TGTGCCAGCAGCGTAGTATCTCAGGGGTCAGATACGCAGTATTTT. It is translated as CASSVVSQGSDTQYF.

The chain employs TRBV2 and TRBJ2-1, with TRBD2 identical over 8 bases. V trimming: 4 bases; J trimming: 10 bases; junction bases outside the gene matches: 6. Per the germline V gene, CDR1 is SNHLY and CDR2 is FYNNEI. CDR3 size: 13 residues. Here the CDR3 reads CASSVRGVEEQFF. The CDR3 DNA sequence: TGTGCCAGCAGTGTGCGGGGGGTGGAGGAGCAGTTCTTC.

V and J are TRBV4-2 and TRBJ1-4; a possible D gene is TRBD1 (5 bases). Trimming stripped 0 bases from V and 4 bases from J, with 12 bases between. Germline V gives CDR1 LGHNA, CDR2 YNFKEQ. The CDR3 totals 16 residues. The CDR3 DNA follows: TGTGCCAGCAGCCAAGAAGAACGGGGGGTTAATGAAAAACTGTTTTTT. It codes for CASSQEERGVNEKLFF.

The J gene is TRBJ1-1, the V gene TRBV19; TRBD1 is a possible D gene (6 bases). The germline CDR1 and CDR2 sequences are LNHDA and SQIVND (reference sequence). The CDR3 is 15 residues long. Deletions cut 11 bases from V and 1 base from J, with 20 bases between. The CDR3 sequence: CAVKQGAWENTEAFF. The CDR3 coding sequence is TGTGCCGTAAAACAGGGAGCATGGGAGAACACTGAAGCTTTCTTT.